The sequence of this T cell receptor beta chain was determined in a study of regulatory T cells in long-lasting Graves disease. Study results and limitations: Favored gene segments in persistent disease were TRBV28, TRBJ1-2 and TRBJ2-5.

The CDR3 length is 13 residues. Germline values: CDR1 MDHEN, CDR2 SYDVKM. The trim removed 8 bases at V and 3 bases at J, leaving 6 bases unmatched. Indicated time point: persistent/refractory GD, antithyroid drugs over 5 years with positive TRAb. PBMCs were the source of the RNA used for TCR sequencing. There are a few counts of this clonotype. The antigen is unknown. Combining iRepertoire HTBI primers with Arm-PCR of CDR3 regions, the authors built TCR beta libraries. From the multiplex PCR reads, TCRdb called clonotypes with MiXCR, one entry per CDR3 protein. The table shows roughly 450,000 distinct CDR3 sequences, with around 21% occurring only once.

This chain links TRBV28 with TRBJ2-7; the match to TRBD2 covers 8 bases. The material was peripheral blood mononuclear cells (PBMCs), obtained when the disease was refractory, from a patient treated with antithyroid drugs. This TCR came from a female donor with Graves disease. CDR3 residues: CASRGGPHYEQYF. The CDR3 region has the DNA TGTGCCAGCCGGGGGGGGCCGCACTACGAGCAGTACTTC. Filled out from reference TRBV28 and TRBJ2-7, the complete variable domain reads DVKVTQSSRYLVKRTGEKVFLECVQDMDHENMFWYRQDPGLGLRLIYFSYDVKMKEKGDIPEGYSVSREKKERFSLILESASTNQTSMYLCASRGGPHYEQYFGPGTRLTVT.